Listed below are T cell receptor beta chains from one sample, sequenced in a study of PD-1 blockade in classical Hodgkin lymphoma. Only in-frame clones appear in the TCRdb table, and some are missing; sequencing was by immunoSEQ multiplex PCR. The sample shows 10,000 or so clones, about three quarters of them seen only once. The sequencing here drew on peripheral blood mononuclear cells (PBMCs), taken at baseline. The receptors were sampled from a human donor with classical Hodgkin lymphoma. CDR3s include the opening cysteine and the closing phenylalanine or tryptophan. Fields, in order: D gene, J gene, clone size, V gene, CDR3 protein, CDR3 DNA. D genes are given only for firm matches. Size values are once, few and many counts, or a class for expanded clones, and some rows have none.

NA | TRBJ2-2 | NA | TRBV7-6 | CASSPFGTGELFF | TGTGCCAGCAGCCCCTTTGGGACCGGGGAGCTGTTTTTT
NA | TRBJ2-3 | NA | TRBV7-8 | CASSPNTFSDTQYF | TGTGCCAGCAGCCCCAACACTTTTTCCGATACGCAGTATTTT
NA | TRBJ2-7 | NA | TRBV27 | CASGISYEQYF | TGTGCCAGCGGAATAAGTTACGAGCAGTACTTC
TRBD1 | TRBJ2-7 | NA | TRBV7-9 | CASSLVGQGLYEQYF | TGTGCCAGCAGCTTAGTAGGACAGGGGCTTTACGAGCAGTACTTC
NA | TRBJ2-1 | few | TRBV7-6 | CASSVGPTAGNEQFF | TGTGCCAGCAGCGTCGGGCCAACTGCAGGGAATGAGCAGTTCTTC
NA | TRBJ1-2 | NA | TRBV6-1 | CASSEGGNGYTF | TGTGCCAGCAGTGAGGGCGGGAATGGCTACACCTTC
NA | TRBJ2-5 | few | TRBV7-6 | CASSLDRLQETQYF | TGTGCCAGCAGCTTAGATAGACTACAAGAGACCCAGTACTTC
NA | TRBJ2-3 | NA | TRBV5-1 | CASSLVGGLSTDTQYF | TGCGCCAGCAGCTTGGTGGGGGGCCTCAGCACAGATACGCAGTATTTT
TRBD1 | TRBJ1-1 | NA | TRBV10-3 | CAISAGQGNTEAFF | TGTGCCATCAGTGCCGGACAGGGGAACACTGAAGCTTTCTTT
TRBD1 | TRBJ1-3 | few | TRBV25-1 | CFETGGLLSGNTIYF | TGTTTCGAGACAGGGGGCCTCCTCTCAGGGAACACCATATATTTT
TRBD2 | TRBJ2-1 | NA | TRBV11-1 | CASSLAGGYNEQFF | TGTGCCAGCAGCTTAGCGGGAGGGTACAATGAGCAGTTCTTC
TRBD2 | TRBJ2-1 | few | TRBV27 | CASSFSGSGTYNEQFF | TGTGCCAGCAGCTTTAGCGGGAGTGGTACCTACAATGAGCAGTTCTTC
NA | TRBJ1-4 | NA | TRBV30 | CAWSVPRGDEKLFF | TGTGCCTGGAGTGTACCCAGGGGCGATGAAAAACTGTTTTTT
TRBD1 | TRBJ1-4 | NA | TRBV27 | CASKKAGTGDEKLFF | TGTGCCAGCAAGAAAGCTGGGACAGGGGATGAAAAACTGTTTTTT
NA | TRBJ1-5 | once | TRBV19 | CASSIGRRVENQPQHF | TGTGCCAGTAGTATAGGTCGCAGAGTTGAGAATCAGCCCCAGCATTTT
NA | TRBJ1-3 | few | TRBV10-3 | CAIRDSSGNTIYF | TGTGCCATCAGGGACAGTTCGGGAAACACCATATATTTT
NA | TRBJ2-7 | NA | TRBV27 | CASSRGGPIEQYF | TGTGCCAGCAGTAGAGGGGGGCCCATCGAGCAGTACTTC
NA | TRBJ1-2 | few | TRBV27 | CASSLGIQGHEGYTF | TGTGCCAGCAGTTTGGGGATACAGGGCCATGAGGGCTACACCTTC
NA | TRBJ1-5 | NA | TRBV27 | CASSLVGFQPQHF | TGTGCCAGCAGTTTAGTGGGTTTCCAGCCCCAGCATTTT
NA | TRBJ2-2 | NA | TRBV5-1 | CASSLAGNTGELFF | TGCGCCAGCAGCTTGGCCGGGAACACCGGGGAGCTGTTTTTT
NA | TRBJ1-1 | NA | TRBV27 | CASSFAGMAEAFF | TGTGCCAGCAGTTTTGCTGGGATGGCTGAAGCTTTCTTT
TRBD1 | TRBJ2-2 | NA | TRBV7-9 | CASSLRVTGGTGELFF | TGTGCCAGCAGCTTACGCGTGACAGGGGGCACCGGGGAGCTGTTTTTT
TRBD1 | TRBJ2-1 | NA | TRBV11-2 | CASSLTGPGQPFHEQFF | TGTGCCAGCAGCTTAACGGGCCCGGGACAGCCGTTTCATGAGCAGTTCTTC
TRBD1 | TRBJ1-1 | few | TRBV5-1 | CASSSGQGQGNTEAFF | TGCGCCAGCAGCTCAGGACAGGGCCAGGGGAACACTGAAGCTTTCTTT
NA | TRBJ2-7 | NA | TRBV7-2 | CASSLDGNRYEQYF | TGTGCCAGCAGCTTAGACGGGAATCGGTACGAGCAGTACTTC
TRBD2 | TRBJ2-1 | NA | TRBV7-2 | CASSLVIGLANEQFF | TGTGCCAGCAGCTTAGTTATAGGACTAGCTAATGAGCAGTTCTTC
NA | TRBJ2-2 | NA | TRBV19 | CASSIRGELFF | TGTGCCAGTAGTATTCGCGGGGAGCTGTTTTTT
TRBD2 | TRBJ2-1 | NA | TRBV4-1 | CASSQDRLASYNEQFF | TGCGCCAGCAGCCAAGATCGACTAGCGTCCTACAATGAGCAGTTCTTC
TRBD1 | TRBJ2-7 | NA | TRBV9 | CASSVEAGQAHEQYF | TGTGCCAGCAGCGTAGAGGCGGGACAGGCCCACGAGCAGTACTTC
NA | TRBJ2-1 | NA | TRBV12-2 | CASRKKNRGLAGNEQFF | TGTGCAAGTCGCAAAAAGAATCGGGGACTAGCGGGTAATGAGCAGTTCTTC
TRBD1 | TRBJ1-4 | NA | TRBV5-8 | CASSNRDRGYFGLFF | TGTGCCAGCAGCAACCGGGACAGGGGCTATTTCGGACTGTTTTTT
NA | TRBJ1-1 | NA | TRBV6-1 | CASSEVRRFTEAFF | TGTGCCAGCAGTGAAGTGAGGAGGTTCACTGAAGCTTTCTTT
TRBD2 | TRBJ2-7 | NA | TRBV7-2 | CASSAGTSGIRSYEQYF | TGTGCCAGCAGTGCCGGGACTAGCGGGATTAGGTCCTACGAGCAGTACTTC
TRBD1 | TRBJ2-7 | few | TRBV9 | CASSARQGETYEQYF | TGTGCCAGCAGCGCCCGACAGGGGGAGACCTACGAGCAGTACTTC
NA | TRBJ2-2 | NA | TRBV6-5 | CASSLEIRNTGELFF | TGTGCCAGCAGTCTAGAGATAAGGAACACCGGGGAGCTGTTTTTT
TRBD2 | TRBJ2-1 | NA | TRBV10-3 | CAISEAGLAARGYNEQFF | TGTGCCATCAGTGAGGCGGGACTAGCGGCACGCGGTTACAATGAGCAGTTCTTC
NA | TRBJ2-7 | NA | TRBV15 | CATSRNRDYEQYF | TGTGCCACCAGCAGGAACAGGGATTACGAGCAGTACTTC
NA | TRBJ2-1 | NA | TRBV5-4 | CASSELGGDEQFF | TGTGCCAGCAGCGAACTAGGGGGGGATGAGCAGTTCTTC
NA | TRBJ2-7 | NA | TRBV5-1 | CASSVSTSYYEQYF | TGCGCCAGCAGCGTCTCGACTAGTTACTACGAGCAGTACTTC
NA | TRBJ2-2 | NA | TRBV11-3 | CASSYSWGSTGELFF | TGTGCCAGCAGCTATAGTTGGGGGAGCACCGGGGAGCTGTTTTTT
NA | TRBJ2-5 | NA | TRBV11-2 | CASSLDGETQYF | TGTGCCAGCAGCTTAGATGGAGAGACCCAGTACTTC
NA | TRBJ1-4 | once | TRBV18 | CASSPGRSNEKLFF | TGTGCCAGCTCACCGGGACGGAGTAATGAAAAACTGTTTTTT
NA | TRBJ1-5 | NA | TRBV6-1 | CASSEARGGYSNQPQHF | TGTGCCAGCAGTGAAGCGAGGGGGGGTTATAGCAATCAGCCCCAGCATTTT
NA | TRBJ2-3 | once | TRBV28 | CASSPNVVRTTDTQYF | TGTGCCAGCAGTCCGAACGTAGTTCGAACGACAGATACGCAGTATTTT
TRBD2 | TRBJ2-7 | NA | TRBV6-7 | CASSELSSGVYEQYF | TGTGCCAGCAGTGAACTGTCTAGCGGGGTCTACGAGCAGTACTTC
NA | TRBJ2-5 | NA | TRBV15 | CATSRDGPATQYF | TGTGCCACCAGCAGGGACGGACCCGCGACCCAGTACTTC
NA | TRBJ2-3 | few | TRBV4-2 | CASSQGAGRDTQYF | TGTGCCAGCAGCCAAGGTGCCGGGAGAGATACGCAGTATTTT